This T cell receptor beta chain comes out of a study of a mutant IDH1 vaccine in newly diagnosed glioma (dated by TCRdb to the early 2020s). With regard to the full study: Of the roughly 33 treated patients, 62.5% were male and about 40% were female, and a mean age of approximately 40 years was recorded. Before enrollment, patients had received standard therapy of radiotherapy alone, temozolomide alone, or radiochemotherapy with temozolomide; most received the combination. Peripheral blood samples were drawn at six visits, namely V03 (baseline), V05, V07, V10, V12 and V13. For exploratory analyses, about 25 treated patients had longitudinal TCRB deep sequencing done wherever samples were available.

The sample's time point label, decoded: baseline, week 1 (first vaccination visit). The sample's treatment or condition, from its label and the paper: pre-vaccination baseline after standard-of-care therapy. Newly diagnosed WHO grade 3 or 4 IDH1-mutant astrocytomas showing loss of nuclear ATRX were present in the donors. The samples were drawn from NOA16, a multicentre, single-arm, open-label phase I trial in Germany that tested a mutant IDH1 peptide vaccine in humans for the first time. Visit V03 blood draws served as the baseline sample for immunogenicity testing. Genomic DNA for TCRB sequencing was extracted from EDTA blood using the DNeasy Blood and Tissue Kit. Regarding this clone: The antigen it recognizes is unknown. Base qualities are missing; no much larger clone stands one base away.

The library came from the immunoSEQ multiplex PCR assay. Rearranged TCR beta chain sequences were amplified with the hsTCRB Kit following the manufacturer's protocol. TCRB libraries were sequenced on an Illumina MiSeq. As for how the authors treated the data: Demultiplexing, trimming and gene mapping were performed with the kit vendor's proprietary platform. The table comes from immuneACCESS by way of TCRdb, which keeps in-frame sequences with V and J called. Part of the clones is missing from these tables; in studies checked, under half for an unresolved V gene and the rest for unknown reasons. D and trimming were read from the DNA, whereas the V and J calls and clone size are those reported in that table. The sample profile shows around 63,000 clones; around 90% of them were found once. The top ten clones comprise 2% to 3% of the sample. In the germline V gene, CDR1 corresponds to MNHEY and CDR2 to SVGAGI. V is shortened by 4 bases, J by 4 bases, and the region joining them spans 11 bases. Including the terminal cysteine and phenylalanine, the CDR3 comprises 15 residues. Only the CDR3 region is kept as DNA, spanning 45 bases read in frame from base 1.

Points the paper makes about the study in general: The authors noted that analyses of patient blood samples could not be reproduced because of sample limitations. Pseudoprogression seemed to be unrelated to changes in the top peripheral T cell clonotypes found by TCRB sequencing. Across multiple MHC alleles, vaccine-induced immune responses were seen in more than 80% of patients. PBMC samples for TCRB deep sequencing were selected based on availability.

The source of this sequence is a man aged 45-65 years with glioma. Here the chain combines TRBV6-5 and TRBJ1-6, with TRBD1 perhaps the D gene, on 5 matching bases. This sample comprised PBMCs, obtained from a glioma patient treated with radiotherapy, temozolomide or both. In nucleotides, the sequence is TGTGCCAGCAGTTTAGGGGTCGCTTATAATTCACCCCTCCACTTT. This codes for CASSLGVAYNSPLHF.